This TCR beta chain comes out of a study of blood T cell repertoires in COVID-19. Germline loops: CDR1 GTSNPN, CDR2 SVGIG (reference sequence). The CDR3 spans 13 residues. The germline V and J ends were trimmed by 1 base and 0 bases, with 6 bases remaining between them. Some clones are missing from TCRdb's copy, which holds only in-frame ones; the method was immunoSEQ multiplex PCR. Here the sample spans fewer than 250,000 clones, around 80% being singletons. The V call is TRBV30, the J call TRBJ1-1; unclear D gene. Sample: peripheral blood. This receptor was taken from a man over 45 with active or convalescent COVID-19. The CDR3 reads CAWSELMNTEAFF. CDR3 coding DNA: TGTGCCTGGAGTGAGCTAATGAACACTGAAGCTTTCTTT.